This T cell receptor (beta chain) derives from a study of beta chain features in type 1 diabetes. Findings and limits, study-wide: Significant though moderate, a shortening of TCRB CDR3s appeared in all four CD4+ subsets of Type 1 diabetes patients.

TCRB transcripts that were expressed got sequenced, as all of the isolated RNA had been reverse transcribed. Sequencing used immunoSEQ multiplex PCR; TCRdb keeps in-frame clones, though not all of them. Of hundreds of thousands of clones in the sample, 11% to 15% were seen once. This clone showed up just a few times. Its antigen is undetermined. Via the markers CD45RO/CCR7/CD25/CD127/CD95/CD27, stem cell-like memory, regulatory, central memory and naive CD4+ cells were sorted. Trimming removed 7 bases from V and 2 bases from J; junction bases left unmatched: 5. This CDR3 comprises 15 residues. Germline lookup yields CDR1 SNHLY and CDR2 FYNNEI.

The V and J genes are TRBV2 and TRBJ2-3; 11 bases fit TRBD2. The source of this sequence is a man between 18 and 35 years old with type 1 diabetes. What was sequenced was naive CD4+ T cells from blood. The CDR3 here is CASTGTSGFTDTQYF. CDR3 DNA: TGTGCCAGCACCGGGACTAGCGGCTTCACAGATACGCAGTATTTT.